The 29 T cell receptor beta chains in this list originate from one sample, sequenced in a study of Graves' ophthalmopathy and Graves' hyperthyroidism. RNA transcripts yielded amplified TCR beta CDR3 regions. First-round RT-PCR used HTBI primers; second-round multiplex PCR followed. In TCRdb, the multiplex PCR reads were re-called with MiXCR into one record per CDR3 protein. The data show fewer than 400,000 distinct CDR3 sequences, about a sixth seen once. Sequencing used peripheral blood. These receptors were collected from a woman aged 18 to 35 with Graves' ophthalmopathy.

This rearrangement joins TRBV12-3 or TRBV12-4 to TRBJ1-5, with a weak D call TRBD1 (5 bases). V was shortened by 4 bases and J by 1 base, with 11 bases between the two germline ends. CDR3 length equals 15 residues. DNA of the CDR3: TGTGCCAGCAGTTCACGGGGGAGAAGCAATCAGCCCCAGCATTTT. This encodes CASSSRGRSNQPQHF.

The chain combines TRBV12-3 or TRBV12-4 with TRBJ2-7; D is unresolved. V was clipped by 2 bases and J by 1 base, with 6 bases between them. The CDR3 covers 13 residues. The CDR3 protein is CASSLIRSYEQYF. For the CDR3, the DNA is TGTGCCAGCAGTTTAATTAGGTCCTACGAGCAGTACTTC.

This sequence joins TRBV13 and TRBJ2-5, with a possible D match to TRBD2 (6 bases). Germline V CDR1 and CDR2: PRHDT, FYEKMQ (reference sequence). There are 14 residues in the CDR3. The germline V and J ends were trimmed by 4 bases and 7 bases, with 16 bases remaining between them. In DNA, the CDR3 is TGTGCCAGCAGCTCGACTAGTTGGGCATGGACCCAGTACTTC. Protein: CASSSTSWAWTQYF.

The chain has TRBV6-2 or TRBV6-3 and TRBJ1-2, with D maybe TRBD1 (5 bases). Germline V lookup: CDR1 MNHEY, CDR2 SVGEGT. The CDR3 extends over 17 amino acids. V was pared by 6 bases and J by 8 bases, with 28 bases between. The DNA for the CDR3 is TGTGCCAGCAGAATAGGACAATACACCAATCCTTACCTCGGCTACACCTTC. It codes for CASRIGQYTNPYLGYTF.

This clonotype was counted ten times or more. The chain uses TRBV27 and TRBJ2-5; a weak D match, TRBD2 (6 bases). CDR1 is MNHEY, CDR2 SMNVEV, per germline (reference sequence). With 11 bases removed from V and 0 bases from J, the gap between germline ends came to 22 bases. The CDR3 covers 16 residues. DNA of the CDR3: TGTGCCGGACCGATCCGGGACTCCCGTTACCAAGAGACCCAGTACTTC. It yields the protein CAGPIRDSRYQETQYF.

This clonotype was recorded at least ten times. The chain has TRBV12-3 or TRBV12-4 and TRBJ1-2; maybe TRBD1 (5 bases). CDR3 length: 14 amino acids. V was pared by 3 bases and J by 0 bases, with 8 bases between. The CDR3 is CASSFQGPNYGYTF. Written as DNA, the CDR3 is TGTGCCAGCAGTTTCCAGGGTCCTAACTATGGCTACACCTTC.

This clonotype occurred many times. V gene TRBV5-6 combines with J gene TRBJ2-5; D is unresolved. The ends were cut back, 0 bases at V and 2 bases at J, with 11 bases in the middle. Germline CDR1 and CDR2: SGHDT and YYEEEE. The CDR3 covers 15 residues. The CDR3 nucleotides read TGTGCCAGCAGCTTGGAAGTAGGCAGGCAAGAGACCCAGTACTTC. Translated, it gives CASSLEVGRQETQYF.

DNA for the CDR3: TGTGCCAGCAGTTTCCCTAGAGGGGGGACGCCCCAGCATTTT. It specifies CASSFPRGGTPQHF. The rearrangement links TRBV28 to TRBJ1-5, with a possible D match to TRBD1 (6 bases). The CDR3 is 14 residues long. Germline V gene lookup returns CDR1 MDHEN and CDR2 SYDVKM. Trimming cost V 3 bases and J 9 bases, with 15 bases left between them.

There are many counts of this clonotype. V and J are TRBV12-3 or TRBV12-4 and TRBJ2-6, with 7 bases fitting TRBD1. CDR3 length: 16 amino acids. The V segment lost 7 bases and the J segment 4 bases; nucleotides outside the gene matches: 10. For the CDR3, the DNA is TGTGCCAGCAATTCCCCGGACAGGCTAGGGGCCAACGTCCTGACTTTC. Amino acid sequence: CASNSPDRLGANVLTF.

This clonotype was counted at least ten times. V and J are TRBV5-1 and TRBJ2-7; 8 bases are a match to TRBD2. The CDR3 runs 15 residues. Trimming removed 4 bases from V and 4 bases from J; junction bases left unmatched: 10. Germline CDR1 SGHRS, CDR2 YFSETQ. The CDR3 DNA reads TGCGCCAGCAGCCGGACTAGCCCCCTTTCTTACGAGCAGTACTTC. As protein: CASSRTSPLSYEQYF.

This clonotype has at least ten counts. The chain employs TRBV29-1 and TRBJ1-1; weak D call: TRBD1 (5 bases). The V end lost 6 bases, the J end lost 1 base, and 15 bases lay between the germline ends. From germline, CDR1 is SQVTM and CDR2 ANQGSEA. The CDR3 length is 14 residues. The CDR3, as DNA: TGCAGCGTGGGAACCGGGACCCAGAACACTGAAGCTTTCTTT. Translation: CSVGTGTQNTEAFF.

This clonotype was picked up many times. The chain has TRBV7-2 and TRBJ2-7; a possible D gene is TRBD2 (5 bases). Per the germline V gene, CDR1 is SGHTA and CDR2 is FQGNSA. This CDR3 spans 14 amino acids. The V and J ends lost 4 bases and 4 bases respectively, with 14 bases between them. The CDR3 DNA reads as TGTGCCAGCAGCTACTTGAGGGTAGGGTACGAGCAGTACTTC. Translating it yields CASSYLRVGYEQYF.

This clonotype showed up many times. J is TRBJ1-6 and V is TRBV19, with no clear D. Germline CDR1 reads LNHDA; CDR2 reads SQIVND (reference sequence). CDR3 length equals 12 residues. Deletions cut 7 bases from V and 10 bases from J, with 11 bases between. The CDR3 coding sequence is TGTGCCAGTACTTCGCCGGGGTCACCCCTCCACTTT. Translating gives CASTSPGSPLHF.

The genes are TRBV24-1 and TRBJ1-2; D is uncertain. The CDR3 extends over 14 amino acids. V lost 4 bases, J lost 2 bases, and 10 bases lay in between. Germline CDR1 reads KGHDR; CDR2 reads SFDVKD. The CDR3 DNA follows: TGTGCCACCAGTGACAACGGACGGAACTATGGCTACACCTTC. The encoded protein is CATSDNGRNYGYTF.

The table lists this clonotype with a few counts. This chain joins TRBV5-1 and TRBJ2-5; 12 positions agree with TRBD2. With 4 bases clipped from V and 4 bases from J, the junction kept 8 bases outside the gene matches. Germline V gene data show CDR1 as SGHRS and CDR2 as YFSETQ. The CDR3 runs to 16 residues. CDR3 DNA sequence: TGCGCCAGCAGCCCTCGACTAGCGGGGGATCGAGAGACCCAGTACTTC. As protein: CASSPRLAGDRETQYF.

This clonotype was counted at least ten times. The rearrangement joins TRBV6-2 or TRBV6-3 to TRBJ1-6; D remains ambiguous. This CDR3 is 15 amino acids long. V lost 5 bases, J lost 7 bases, and 15 bases lay in between. Germline loops: CDR1 MNHEY, CDR2 SVGEGT. The CDR3 reads CASSLGPPENSPLHF. CDR3 in DNA: TGTGCCAGCAGTCTCGGGCCACCCGAAAATTCACCCCTCCACTTT.

V usage is TRBV10-1 and J usage is TRBJ2-7; a weak D match, TRBD2 (6 bases). The V end was cut by 2 bases, the J end by 6 bases, with 11 bases between. Germline values: CDR1 WNHNN, CDR2 SYGVQD (reference sequence). CDR3 length equals 13 residues. The CDR3 coding sequence is TGCGCCAGCAGTGAGCGGGGACTGAGCGAGCAGTACTTC. Residues: CASSERGLSEQYF.

At least ten counts were recorded for this clonotype. J is TRBJ2-3 and V is TRBV20-1; 8 bases are a match to TRBD1. The ends lost 6 bases at V and 3 bases at J; junction bases unmatched: 11. The CDR3 consists of 15 residues. CDR1 is DFQATT and CDR2 is SNEGSKA in the germline V gene (reference sequence). This CDR3 is CSAQGQGVWTDTQYF. CDR3 nucleotides: TGCAGTGCCCAAGGACAGGGTGTTTGGACAGATACGCAGTATTTT.

This clonotype has at least ten counts. In DNA, the CDR3 is TGTGCCAGCACCCCCGACCAAAGCTCCTACGAGCAGTACTTC. It specifies CASTPDQSSYEQYF. The chain couples TRBV28 to TRBJ2-7; D is undetermined. The V gene's germline CDR1 is MDHEN and CDR2 SYDVKM. The CDR3 sequence is 14 residues long. Trimming took off 7 bases at V and 0 bases at J, with 13 bases between the two ends.

Only a few counts were recorded for this clonotype. The chain links TRBV12-3 or TRBV12-4 to TRBJ2-7; 12 bases line up with TRBD1. The CDR3 consists of 15 residues. Germline trimming cut 6 bases from V and 4 bases from J; bases unmatched to any gene: 7. Here the CDR3 DNA reads TGTGCCAGCAGCCCGAGGGACAGGGGGCGATACGAGCAGTACTTC. It translates to CASSPRDRGRYEQYF.

This clonotype was recorded at least ten times. A much bigger clone sits one base away, suggesting this may be a read error. The V call is TRBV7-6, the J call TRBJ1-1; TRBD1 agrees at 7 bases. This CDR3 contains 13 residues. CDR1 is SGHVS and CDR2 is FNYEAQ in the germline V gene. Trimming removed 5 bases from V and 3 bases from J; junction bases left unmatched: 3. In DNA, the CDR3 is TGTGCCAGCAGCATAGACAGGGACACTGAAGCTTTCTTT. It is translated as CASSIDRDTEAFF.

This clonotype was found many times. J is TRBJ2-2 and V is TRBV29-1, with unresolved D. The ends were cut back, 0 bases at V and 8 bases at J, with 13 bases in the middle. The V gene's germline CDR1 is SQVTM and CDR2 ANQGSEA. The length of the CDR3 is 14 residues. Here the CDR3 DNA reads TGCAGCGTTGAAGATTGGCCAGAAAGGGGGGAGCTGTTTTTT. Its translation is CSVEDWPERGELFF.

The rearrangement uses TRBV28 and TRBJ2-7; tentative D call: TRBD1 (5 bases). The germline V gene has CDR1 MDHEN and CDR2 SYDVKM. The V gene lost 6 bases and the J gene lost 7 bases, with 10 bases spanning the gap. The length of the CDR3 is 11 residues. CDR3 nucleotide sequence: TGTGCCAGCAGCTTAAGGACAGAGCAGTACTTC. Protein: CASSLRTEQYF.

In its sample, this clonotype was seen many times. This sequence joins TRBV20-1 and TRBJ1-5; D call uncertain. The CDR3 extends over 14 amino acids. Germline lookup yields CDR1 DFQATT and CDR2 SNEGSKA (reference sequence). The ends were cut back, 1 base at V and 0 bases at J, with 7 bases in the middle. The CDR3 coding sequence is TGCAGTGCTAGAGGCCCGGATAGCAATCAGCCCCAGCATTTT. Translating gives CSARGPDSNQPQHF.

This clonotype was seen many times. This chain joins TRBV10-3 and TRBJ2-5; maybe TRBD2 (6 bases). The V gene's germline CDR1 is ENHRY and CDR2 SYGVKD. The CDR3 has 11 residues. V was clipped by 6 bases and J by 4 bases, with 6 bases between them. For the CDR3, the DNA is TGTGCCATCAGGGGGGGAGAGACCCAGTACTTC. Protein sequence: CAIRGGETQYF.

This clonotype was seen at least ten times. The V call is TRBV18, the J call TRBJ1-2; D may be TRBD1 (6 bases). V was pared by 6 bases and J by 4 bases, with 15 bases between. The V gene's germline CDR1 is KGHSH and CDR2 LQKENI. CDR3 length: 14 amino acids. The CDR3 DNA follows: TGTGCCAGCTCCCTGAACGGGGACACCTATGGCTACACCTTC. Translation: CASSLNGDTYGYTF. Full variable domain (rest looked up from reference TRBV18 and TRBJ1-2): NAGVMQNPRHLVRRRGQEARLRCSPMKGHSHVYWYRQLPEEGLKFMVYLQKENIIDESGMPKERFSAEFPKEGPSILRIQQVVRGDSAAYFCASSLNGDTYGYTFGSGTRLTVV.

This clonotype appeared a few times. This rearrangement joins TRBV14 to TRBJ1-1, with D possibly matching TRBD1 (5 bases). V was trimmed by 1 base and J by 0 bases, leaving 15 bases between them. The length of the CDR3 is 17 residues. The germline V gene has CDR1 SGHDN and CDR2 FVKESK. CDR3 DNA: TGTGCCAGCAGCCAAGCCCTCTATTGGGGGGTGAACACTGAAGCTTTCTTT. Protein product: CASSQALYWGVNTEAFF.

The table lists this clonotype with many counts. V is TRBV7-9 and J is TRBJ1-1, with D uncertain. Deletions cut 6 bases from V and 8 bases from J, with 13 bases between. Germline loops: CDR1 SEHNR, CDR2 FQNEAQ (reference sequence). This CDR3 comprises 12 residues. The CDR3 is CASRLSTAEAFF. The DNA for the CDR3 is TGTGCCAGCAGATTATCCACAGCAGAAGCTTTCTTT.

The chain employs TRBV6-1 and TRBJ2-5, with D unclear. Germline values: CDR1 MNHNS, CDR2 SASEGT. CDR3 length equals 15 residues. V was pared by 5 bases and J by 5 bases, with 18 bases between. CDR3 loop: CASSPSSERRETQYF. Here the CDR3 DNA reads TGTGCCAGCAGTCCTTCTAGTGAAAGACGGGAGACCCAGTACTTC.